A selection of T cell receptor beta chains follows, all from one sample in a study of blood T cell repertoires in COVID-19. TCRdb keeps only in-frame clones here, not all; method: immunoSEQ multiplex PCR. The sample has 250,000 to 350,000 clones, 75% to 90% seen once. Sequencing was done on a sample of peripheral blood. These receptors all stem from a man aged 18 to 30 with active or convalescent COVID-19. The CDR3 runs from the conserved cysteine through the conserved F or W. A D gene is named only where the DNA matches it firmly. A clone size is listed for some rows: how often the clone was seen (once, few, many), or a class if it is expanded.

j_call,clone_size,d_call,v_call,cdr3_nt,cdr3_aa
TRBJ2-2,-,TRBD2,TRBV9,TGTGCCAGCAGCCCCAGCGTGGCCGCGGGGGGAGGTACCGGGGAGCTGTTTTTT,CASSPSVAAGGGTGELFF
TRBJ2-2,-,TRBD1,TRBV10-1,TGCGCCAGCAGTGGCGGCGGACAGGGGTCGAGCACCGGGGAGCTGTTTTTT,CASSGGGQGSSTGELFF
TRBJ1-2,once,-,TRBV2,TGTGCCAGCAGTACAGGGTTGATCTATGGCTACACCTTC,CASSTGLIYGYTF
TRBJ1-2,-,-,TRBV4-3,TGCGCCAGCAGCCAATCCCCGACAGCTCATGGCTACACCTTC,CASSQSPTAHGYTF
TRBJ2-7,-,-,TRBV2,TGTGCCAGCAGCGGAGATTCGGGGGGCTTGTCCTACGAGCAGTACTTC,CASSGDSGGLSYEQYF
TRBJ1-2,once,-,TRBV5-5,TGTGCCAGCAGCCCGGGTCCGTATGGCTACACCTTC,CASSPGPYGYTF
TRBJ1-1,-,TRBD1,TRBV15,TGTGCCACCAGCAGAGAAGTTGGGGACAGGGTGGCCACTGAAGCTTTCTTT,CATSREVGDRVATEAFF
TRBJ2-7,-,-,TRBV7-9,TGTGCCAGCAGCTCGTGGGAGACAAGCTACGAGCAGTACTTC,CASSSWETSYEQYF
TRBJ1-3,-,TRBD1,TRBV5-1,TGCGCCAGCAGCAAGCAATCAGGGGGCAATGGAAACACCATATATTTT,CASSKQSGGNGNTIYF
TRBJ1-1,once,-,TRBV25-1,TGTGCCAGCCGAGGATCCCTGAACACTGAAGCTTTCTTT,CASRGSLNTEAFF
TRBJ1-4,-,-,TRBV4-1,TGCGCCAGCAGCCAAGATACGTCACGGAATGAAAAACTGTTTTTT,CASSQDTSRNEKLFF
TRBJ2-1,-,-,TRBV5-1,TGCGCCAGCAGCTTCCGCTCCTCAGATGAGCAGTTCTTC,CASSFRSSDEQFF
TRBJ2-7,-,-,TRBV18,TGTGCCAGCTCACCTGAGTCCGGGAGCCCCTACGAGCAGTACTTC,CASSPESGSPYEQYF